This T cell receptor beta chain was sequenced for a study of blood T cell repertoires in COVID-19. Study at large: Sites in the United States, Italy and Spain provided acute and convalescent COVID-19 samples.

As originally analysed: Reference gene primer amplification gave nucleated cell count estimates. TCRdb's table, derived via immunoSEQ multiplex PCR, lists solely in-frame clones and lacks some. V and J calls and clone size are given by that table; D and trimming were obtained from the DNA. The sample carries under 200,000 clones, roughly 90% recorded once. Germline V gives CDR1 SGHKS, CDR2 YYEKEE (reference sequence). The CDR3 length is 17 residues. V gave up 5 bases and J gave up 1 base; unmatched junction bases: 11. This receptor was identified in a man in his fifties or sixties with acute or convalescent COVID-19. The chain recombines TRBV5-5 with TRBJ2-3; 9 positions agree with TRBD2. What was sequenced was peripheral blood. CDR3 sequence reads: CASSMSLAGVGTDTQYF. The CDR3 DNA reads TGTGCCAGCAGTATGTCCTTAGCGGGAGTAGGCACAGATACGCAGTATTTT.